This is a list of T cell receptor beta chains from one sample in a study of shared T cell receptors in the human thymus. The repertoire was sequenced with immunoSEQ multiplex PCR; TCRdb's copy has only in-frame clones and lacks some. The sample includes about 660,000 clones, more than 75% seen only once; the top ten take about 0.01%. These data were likewise used in another study, on human thymus T cells.

Sequenced input: thymocytes. The receptors stem from a boy in the first two years of life with a congenital heart defect. Each CDR3 is given with its conserved first and last residue. The order of the fields is D gene, V gene, clone size, J gene, CDR3 protein, CDR3 DNA. D genes are given only for firm matches. The listing skips clone size in some rows; elsewhere it reads once, few, many or a size class.

D gene: TRBD2; V gene: TRBV27; clone size: once; J gene: TRBJ2-7; CDR3 protein: CASSSTGGPTRDEQYF; CDR3 DNA: TGTGCCAGCAGTTCCACGGGGGGGCCGACACGGGATGAGCAGTACTTC
D gene: TRBD2; V gene: TRBV5-6; clone size: NA; J gene: TRBJ2-1; CDR3 protein: CASSFPRGYSYNEQFF; CDR3 DNA: TGTGCCAGCAGCTTTCCGCGGGGGTACTCCTACAATGAGCAGTTCTTC
D gene: TRBD1; V gene: TRBV19; clone size: once; J gene: TRBJ2-7; CDR3 protein: CASSIGDRISYEQYF; CDR3 DNA: TGTGCCAGTAGTATAGGGGACAGGATCTCCTACGAGCAGTACTTC
D gene: TRBD1; V gene: TRBV2; clone size: NA; J gene: TRBJ2-7; CDR3 protein: CASRPGQGNYEQYF; CDR3 DNA: TGTGCCAGCAGGCCGGGACAGGGAAACTACGAGCAGTACTTC
D gene: NA; V gene: TRBV15; clone size: NA; J gene: TRBJ1-1; CDR3 protein: CATSRVGGTTEAFF; CDR3 DNA: TGTGCCACCAGCAGAGTGGGGGGAACGACTGAAGCTTTCTTT
D gene: TRBD1; V gene: TRBV10-2; clone size: NA; J gene: TRBJ1-2; CDR3 protein: CASSDLSDRDGYTF; CDR3 DNA: TGCGCCAGCAGTGACCTCTCGGACAGGGATGGCTACACCTTC
D gene: NA; V gene: TRBV15; clone size: NA; J gene: TRBJ2-3; CDR3 protein: CATSRDRVASVGVDTQYF; CDR3 DNA: TGTGCCACCAGCAGAGATAGGGTGGCTAGCGTTGGAGTAGATACGCAGTATTTT
D gene: TRBD1; V gene: TRBV6-6; clone size: once; J gene: TRBJ1-2; CDR3 protein: CASSRGQAGSDGYTF; CDR3 DNA: TGTGCCAGCAGTCGGGGACAGGCGGGGTCGGACGGCTACACCTTC
D gene: TRBD2; V gene: TRBV27; clone size: NA; J gene: TRBJ2-1; CDR3 protein: CASSPRRREGHDNEQFF; CDR3 DNA: TGTGCCAGCAGCCCTAGGCGGAGGGAGGGCCACGACAATGAGCAGTTCTTC
D gene: TRBD1; V gene: TRBV27; clone size: few; J gene: TRBJ2-7; CDR3 protein: CASSLVGDRAPYEQYF; CDR3 DNA: TGTGCCAGCAGTTTAGTAGGGGACAGGGCTCCCTACGAGCAGTACTTC
D gene: NA; V gene: TRBV2; clone size: NA; J gene: TRBJ2-3; CDR3 protein: CASSVARGSTDTQYF; CDR3 DNA: TGTGCCAGCAGTGTAGCGCGGGGAAGCACAGATACGCAGTATTTT
D gene: NA; V gene: TRBV21-1; clone size: NA; J gene: TRBJ1-1; CDR3 protein: CASSKGSVKAFF; CDR3 DNA: TGTGCCAGCAGCAAAGGCTCGGTGAAAGCTTTCTTT
D gene: TRBD1; V gene: TRBV14; clone size: NA; J gene: TRBJ2-2; CDR3 protein: CASSPGQGASTGELFF; CDR3 DNA: TGTGCCAGCAGCCCCGGACAGGGGGCAAGCACCGGGGAGCTGTTTTTT
D gene: NA; V gene: TRBV28; clone size: NA; J gene: TRBJ2-1; CDR3 protein: CASSLERNYNEQFF; CDR3 DNA: TGTGCCAGCAGTTTGGAGCGGAATTACAATGAGCAGTTCTTC
D gene: TRBD1; V gene: TRBV28; clone size: NA; J gene: TRBJ2-3; CDR3 protein: CASSHDRGPGTDTQYF; CDR3 DNA: TGTGCCAGCAGCCACGACAGGGGGCCAGGAACAGATACGCAGTATTTT
D gene: TRBD1; V gene: TRBV11-3; clone size: NA; J gene: TRBJ2-2; CDR3 protein: CASTNFGQGARRELFF; CDR3 DNA: TGTGCCAGCACCAATTTCGGACAGGGGGCGCGAAGGGAGCTGTTTTTT
D gene: TRBD1; V gene: TRBV28; clone size: NA; J gene: TRBJ1-1; CDR3 protein: CASSQGQGLCITGAFF; CDR3 DNA: TGTGCCAGCAGCCAGGGACAGGGGTTGTGCATCACTGGAGCTTTCTTT
D gene: TRBD2; V gene: TRBV9; clone size: NA; J gene: TRBJ2-2; CDR3 protein: CASSVSTSGRDGGELFF; CDR3 DNA: TGTGCCAGCAGCGTATCGACTAGCGGGAGGGACGGCGGGGAGCTGTTTTTT
D gene: NA; V gene: TRBV7-2; clone size: NA; J gene: TRBJ2-7; CDR3 protein: CASSFPHKSSYEQYF; CDR3 DNA: TGTGCCAGCAGCTTCCCCCACAAAAGCTCCTACGAGCAGTACTTC
D gene: TRBD2; V gene: TRBV5-1; clone size: NA; J gene: TRBJ2-1; CDR3 protein: CASSLSGRVEQFF; CDR3 DNA: TGCGCCAGCAGCTTGAGCGGGAGGGTCGAGCAGTTCTTC
D gene: NA; V gene: TRBV27; clone size: NA; J gene: TRBJ2-7; CDR3 protein: CASTRGGATYEQYF; CDR3 DNA: TGTGCCAGCACTAGGGGCGGGGCGACCTACGAGCAGTACTTC
D gene: NA; V gene: TRBV6-1; clone size: NA; J gene: TRBJ2-7; CDR3 protein: CACDGVSLSTYEQYF; CDR3 DNA: TGTGCCTGTGATGGAGTCTCTCTCTCTACCTACGAGCAGTACTTC
D gene: TRBD2; V gene: TRBV29-1; clone size: NA; J gene: TRBJ2-7; CDR3 protein: CSVSAGAGYEQYF; CDR3 DNA: TGCAGCGTTTCAGCGGGAGCGGGGTACGAGCAGTACTTC
D gene: TRBD1; V gene: TRBV7-9; clone size: NA; J gene: TRBJ2-7; CDR3 protein: CASSLFLDRDLLLYEQYF; CDR3 DNA: TGTGCCAGCAGCTTATTTCTGGACAGGGACCTTCTCCTCTACGAGCAGTACTTC
D gene: NA; V gene: TRBV2; clone size: NA; J gene: TRBJ1-5; CDR3 protein: CASGGTRPPYSNQPQHF; CDR3 DNA: TGTGCCAGCGGGGGGACGCGTCCCCCTTATAGCAATCAGCCCCAGCATTTT
D gene: TRBD1; V gene: TRBV6-5; clone size: NA; J gene: TRBJ1-1; CDR3 protein: CASNYPGTGGFTEAFF; CDR3 DNA: TGTGCCAGCAATTACCCCGGGACAGGGGGTTTCACTGAAGCTTTCTTT
D gene: TRBD2; V gene: TRBV13; clone size: few; J gene: TRBJ2-7; CDR3 protein: CASSLGLAGGAQYF; CDR3 DNA: TGTGCCAGCAGCTTGGGACTAGCGGGAGGGGCCCAGTACTTC
D gene: NA; V gene: TRBV29-1; clone size: NA; J gene: TRBJ2-1; CDR3 protein: CSVELAGSNEQFF; CDR3 DNA: TGCAGCGTTGAACTAGCCGGGTCAAATGAGCAGTTCTTC
D gene: TRBD1; V gene: TRBV28; clone size: NA; J gene: TRBJ2-3; CDR3 protein: CASSFKRTGAGDTQYF; CDR3 DNA: TGTGCCAGCAGTTTTAAGCGGACAGGGGCTGGAGATACGCAGTATTTT
D gene: TRBD2; V gene: TRBV28; clone size: NA; J gene: TRBJ2-5; CDR3 protein: CASSATSGMETQYF; CDR3 DNA: TGTGCCAGCAGTGCGACTAGCGGGATGGAGACCCAGTACTTC
D gene: TRBD1; V gene: TRBV5-1; clone size: NA; J gene: TRBJ2-3; CDR3 protein: CASSLPGTGGTDTQYF; CDR3 DNA: TGCGCCAGCAGCTTGCCTGGGACAGGGGGCACAGATACGCAGTATTTT
D gene: NA; V gene: TRBV28; clone size: once; J gene: TRBJ2-7; CDR3 protein: CASSLYSGHLPYEQYF; CDR3 DNA: TGTGCCAGCAGTTTGTACTCGGGACACCTCCCCTACGAGCAGTACTTC
D gene: TRBD1; V gene: TRBV15; clone size: NA; J gene: TRBJ2-5; CDR3 protein: CATSREPTGEQYF; CDR3 DNA: TGTGCCACCAGCAGAGAACCTACAGGGGAGCAGTACTTC
D gene: TRBD1; V gene: TRBV5-4; clone size: few; J gene: TRBJ2-2; CDR3 protein: CASSLTGGNTGELFF; CDR3 DNA: TGTGCCAGCAGCCTGACAGGGGGGAACACCGGGGAGCTGTTTTTT
D gene: TRBD2; V gene: TRBV14; clone size: NA; J gene: TRBJ2-7; CDR3 protein: CASSQDPGTSPGEQYF; CDR3 DNA: TGTGCCAGCAGCCAAGATCCTGGGACTAGTCCGGGGGAGCAGTACTTC
D gene: NA; V gene: TRBV19; clone size: NA; J gene: TRBJ2-3; CDR3 protein: CASSPTRTETSTDTQYF; CDR3 DNA: TGTGCCAGTAGCCCGACCCGGACAGAAACTAGCACAGATACGCAGTATTTT
D gene: TRBD1; V gene: TRBV12-5; clone size: NA; J gene: TRBJ2-2; CDR3 protein: CASGSQGQGGTGELFF; CDR3 DNA: TGTGCTAGTGGTTCCCAGGGACAGGGGGGAACCGGGGAGCTGTTTTTT
D gene: TRBD1; V gene: TRBV10-3; clone size: NA; J gene: TRBJ1-2; CDR3 protein: CANGRDSDFYGYTF; CDR3 DNA: TGTGCCAACGGCCGGGACAGCGACTTCTATGGCTACACCTTC
D gene: NA; V gene: TRBV27; clone size: few; J gene: TRBJ2-5; CDR3 protein: CASSWNRASKTQYF; CDR3 DNA: TGTGCCAGCAGTTGGAACAGGGCAAGCAAGACCCAGTACTTC
D gene: TRBD1; V gene: TRBV4-3; clone size: NA; J gene: TRBJ1-5; CDR3 protein: CASSQTGVTQPQHF; CDR3 DNA: TGCGCCAGCAGCCAAACAGGGGTGACTCAGCCCCAGCATTTT
D gene: NA; V gene: TRBV14; clone size: NA; J gene: TRBJ2-1; CDR3 protein: CASSPLGQRRSYNEQFF; CDR3 DNA: TGTGCCAGCAGCCCCCTCGGACAGAGACGCTCCTACAATGAGCAGTTCTTC
D gene: NA; V gene: TRBV5-1; clone size: NA; J gene: TRBJ2-7; CDR3 protein: CASSLVGPPPRATYEQYF; CDR3 DNA: TGCGCCAGCAGCTTGGTAGGTCCTCCCCCCAGGGCCACCTACGAGCAGTACTTC
D gene: NA; V gene: TRBV2; clone size: NA; J gene: TRBJ1-1; CDR3 protein: CASRGIGGTEAFF; CDR3 DNA: TGTGCCAGCAGAGGCATCGGGGGTACTGAAGCTTTCTTT
D gene: TRBD2; V gene: TRBV11-2; clone size: NA; J gene: TRBJ2-1; CDR3 protein: CASSHPEGAGGSYNEQFF; CDR3 DNA: TGTGCCAGCAGCCATCCGGAAGGGGCGGGAGGGTCCTACAATGAGCAGTTCTTC
D gene: TRBD1; V gene: TRBV19; clone size: NA; J gene: TRBJ2-7; CDR3 protein: CASSIEDRVGEQYF; CDR3 DNA: TGTGCCAGTAGTATTGAGGACAGGGTGGGCGAGCAGTACTTC
D gene: TRBD1; V gene: TRBV14; clone size: NA; J gene: TRBJ2-6; CDR3 protein: CASSATGGSSGANVLTF; CDR3 DNA: TGTGCCAGCAGCGCTACAGGGGGGAGCTCTGGGGCCAACGTCCTGACTTTC
D gene: TRBD1; V gene: TRBV7-2; clone size: NA; J gene: TRBJ1-2; CDR3 protein: CASSLGGGSRYGYTF; CDR3 DNA: TGTGCCAGCAGCTTAGGAGGGGGCTCCCGCTATGGCTACACCTTC
D gene: TRBD2; V gene: TRBV2; clone size: NA; J gene: TRBJ2-7; CDR3 protein: CASSGGLRELAGTNEQYF; CDR3 DNA: TGTGCCAGCAGTGGGGGGTTGAGGGAGTTAGCGGGAACGAACGAGCAGTACTTC
D gene: TRBD2; V gene: TRBV13; clone size: NA; J gene: TRBJ2-1; CDR3 protein: CASSLEGLAGNRYNEQFF; CDR3 DNA: TGTGCCAGCAGCTTAGAGGGACTAGCGGGAAATAGGTACAATGAGCAGTTCTTC
D gene: TRBD1; V gene: TRBV6-6; clone size: NA; J gene: TRBJ2-3; CDR3 protein: CASSTPGQLVDTQYF; CDR3 DNA: TGTGCCAGCAGTACACCGGGACAGTTAGTGGATACGCAGTATTTT
D gene: TRBD1; V gene: TRBV25-1; clone size: NA; J gene: TRBJ1-2; CDR3 protein: CASSDHGTGDGYTF; CDR3 DNA: TGTGCCAGCAGTGACCACGGGACAGGGGATGGCTACACCTTC
D gene: TRBD1; V gene: TRBV6-6; clone size: NA; J gene: TRBJ1-2; CDR3 protein: CASSYEGADYGYTF; CDR3 DNA: TGTGCCAGCAGTTACGAGGGGGCTGACTATGGCTACACCTTC
D gene: NA; V gene: TRBV27; clone size: few; J gene: TRBJ1-5; CDR3 protein: CASSLSGAPNQPQHF; CDR3 DNA: TGTGCCAGCAGTTTATCGGGGGCCCCCAATCAGCCCCAGCATTTT
D gene: NA; V gene: TRBV4-2; clone size: few; J gene: TRBJ1-4; CDR3 protein: CASSQGQTTNEKLFF; CDR3 DNA: TGTGCCAGCAGCCAAGGACAGACAACTAATGAAAAACTGTTTTTT
D gene: NA; V gene: TRBV14; clone size: NA; J gene: TRBJ2-1; CDR3 protein: CASSQKGRDTTYNEQFF; CDR3 DNA: TGTGCCAGCAGCCAAAAGGGTAGGGACACTACCTACAATGAGCAGTTCTTC
D gene: TRBD2; V gene: TRBV15; clone size: NA; J gene: TRBJ2-1; CDR3 protein: CATSGNAGRASGMSSYNEQFF; CDR3 DNA: TGTGCCACCAGCGGGAACGCGGGTAGGGCTAGCGGGATGAGCTCCTACAATGAGCAGTTCTTC
D gene: NA; V gene: TRBV5-4; clone size: NA; J gene: TRBJ1-2; CDR3 protein: CASSLNLRLTGRTYGYTF; CDR3 DNA: TGTGCCAGCAGCTTAAATCTTCGTTTAACAGGGCGTACCTATGGCTACACCTTC
D gene: TRBD2; V gene: TRBV7-7; clone size: NA; J gene: TRBJ2-2; CDR3 protein: CASSLSFLAGLIGELFF; CDR3 DNA: TGTGCCAGCAGCTTAAGCTTCCTAGCGGGTTTGATCGGGGAGCTGTTTTTT